These 24 T cell receptor beta chains came from one sample sequenced in a study of blood T cell repertoires in COVID-19. Profiling relied on immunoSEQ multiplex PCR, and the TCRdb table lists in-frame clones only, not all of them. The sample includes about 380,000 clones, nearly 90% of them seen just once. Sequencing was carried out using peripheral blood. These receptor sequences come from a man between 18 and 35 years old with active or convalescent COVID-19.

The chain combines TRBV19 with TRBJ1-5; tentative D call: TRBD1 (5 bases). Germline V gene sequence: CDR1 LNHDA, CDR2 SQIVND (reference sequence). The CDR3 has 16 amino acids. V was pared by 4 bases and J by 4 bases, with 17 bases between. CDR3 loop: CASSRKQVLPNQPQHF. CDR3 nucleotides: TGTGCCAGTAGTAGAAAACAGGTGTTGCCTAATCAGCCCCAGCATTTT.

This clone has a single count. The DNA of the CDR3 is TGTGCCAGCAGCTGGGGACTAGCGGGGGGAGAGACCCAGTACTTC. Translating gives CASSWGLAGGETQYF. This chain links TRBV28 with TRBJ2-5, with 15 bases matching TRBD2. Trimming took 6 bases from V and 4 from J; bases not matched to a gene: 3. The CDR3 runs 15 residues. Germline V gives CDR1 MDHEN, CDR2 SYDVKM.

This clone was found many times. This sequence joins TRBV29-1 and TRBJ1-1; tentative D call: TRBD1 (6 bases). Per germline, CDR1 SQVTM and CDR2 ANQGSEA. CDR3 length equals 15 residues. Trimming pared 6 bases from V and 1 base from J, leaving 18 bases between. Here the CDR3 reads CSVRPVGTQNTEAFF. The CDR3 region has the DNA TGCAGCGTCAGACCTGTCGGGACACAGAACACTGAAGCTTTCTTT.

J is TRBJ2-1 and V is TRBV11-3; possibly TRBD2 for D (6 bases). The CDR3 length is 16 residues. Germline CDR1 reads SGHNT; CDR2 reads YENEEA. Trimming removed 5 bases at V and 0 bases at J, with 14 bases between. CDR3: CASSRKGTASYNEQFF. The CDR3, as DNA: TGTGCCAGCAGCCGAAAGGGGACTGCCTCCTACAATGAGCAGTTCTTC.

V gene TRBV28 combines with J gene TRBJ2-7; the match to TRBD2 covers 7 bases. The germline gives CDR1 MDHEN, CDR2 SYDVKM. Trimming at V came to 6 bases and at J to 2 bases, leaving 10 bases not matched to a gene. The CDR3 is 15 amino acids. The CDR3 is CASSLGGGSAYEQYF. CDR3 in DNA: TGTGCCAGCAGCCTGGGTGGCGGGAGCGCCTACGAGCAGTACTTC.

CDR3 sequence: CASSLETGQGYEQYF. The CDR3 bases are TGCGCCAGCAGCTTGGAGACAGGCCAGGGCTACGAGCAGTACTTC. V gene TRBV5-1 combines with J gene TRBJ2-7, with D perhaps matching TRBD1 (6 bases). Trimming took 0 bases from V and 3 from J, leaving 13 bases between them. The CDR3 contains 15 residues. CDR1 is SGHRS, CDR2 YFSETQ, per germline.

The chain carries TRBV13 and TRBJ2-4; TRBD2 matches at 9 bases. The CDR3 totals 16 residues. The germline V gene has CDR1 PRHDT and CDR2 FYEKMQ (reference sequence). The ends lost 4 bases at V and 8 bases at J; junction bases unmatched: 12. The CDR3 nucleotides are TGTGCCAGCAGCTCCCCCTTGCGGGAGGGGCCGGACATTCAGTACTTC. It yields the protein CASSSPLREGPDIQYF.

The chain has TRBV19 and TRBJ1-5; possibly TRBD1 for D (5 bases). The CDR3 length is 16 residues. CDR1 LNHDA and CDR2 SQIVND come from the germline V gene (reference sequence). Trimming took off 0 bases at V and 6 bases at J, with 15 bases between the two ends. The CDR3 here is CASSIEVGGTIQPQHF. For the CDR3, the DNA is TGTGCCAGTAGTATAGAGGTAGGCGGGACGATTCAGCCCCAGCATTTT. Filled out from reference TRBV19 and TRBJ1-5, the complete variable domain reads DGGITQSPKYLFRKEGQNVTLSCEQNLNHDAMYWYRQDPGQGLRLIYYSQIVNDFQKGDIAEGYSVSREKKESFPLTVTSAQKNPTAFYLCASSIEVGGTIQPQHFGDGTRLSIL.

About this clone: A junction end diverges from the germline sequence, so it may reflect a read error. This chain uses TRBV6-4 with TRBJ2-1; no definite D call. The CDR3 consists of 14 residues. Germline V gene lookup returns CDR1 MRHNA and CDR2 SNTAGT. The chain's CDR3 is CASSDPGSSNEQFF. In DNA, the CDR3 is TGTGCCAGCAGTGACCCAGGATCCTCCAATGAGCAGTTCTTC.

J is TRBJ2-2 and V is TRBV6-5; D ambiguous. CDR1 MNHEY and CDR2 SVGAGI come from the germline V gene. The CDR3 consists of 15 residues. Trimming removed 6 bases at V and 1 base at J, with 12 bases between. CDR3 region: CASSHGGLNTGELFF. CDR3 DNA sequence: TGTGCCAGCAGCCACGGCGGTTTGAACACCGGGGAGCTGTTTTTT.

In its sample, this clone was seen once. The rearrangement uses TRBV18 and TRBJ1-5, with D uncertain. CDR1 is KGHSH, CDR2 LQKENI, per germline. With 6 bases removed from V and 6 bases from J, the gap between germline ends came to 15 bases. CDR3 length equals 14 residues. CDR3 DNA sequence: TGTGCCAGCTCCCCCAAGCGGGCCCCTCAGCCCCAGCATTTT. Its protein product is CASSPKRAPQPQHF. Full variable domain (rest looked up from reference TRBV18 and TRBJ1-5): NAGVMQNPRHLVRRRGQEARLRCSPMKGHSHVYWYRQLPEEGLKFMVYLQKENIIDESGMPKERFSAEFPKEGPSILRIQQVVRGDSAAYFCASSPKRAPQPQHFGDGTRLSIL.

The gene calls are TRBV19 and TRBJ1-6; possible D gene TRBD1, 5 bases. CDR3 length: 13 residues. V dropped 8 bases and J dropped 7 bases, with 12 bases sitting between them. CDR1 and CDR2 from the germline V gene are LNHDA and SQIVND (reference sequence). The CDR3 protein is CASLDIGNSPLHF. Written as DNA, the CDR3 is TGTGCCAGTCTGGACATCGGGAATTCACCCCTCCACTTT.

V gene TRBV19 combines with J gene TRBJ2-3, with 9 bases that match TRBD2. Germline trimming cut 7 bases from V and 5 bases from J; bases unmatched to any gene: 7. CDR1 and CDR2 from the germline V gene are LNHDA and SQIVND (reference sequence). The CDR3 consists of 14 residues. CDR3 protein: CASTPLAGRDTQYF. The CDR3, as DNA: TGTGCCAGTACCCCACTAGCGGGTAGAGATACGCAGTATTTT.

The CDR3 loop reads CAIAGVGANVLTF. CDR3 nucleotides: TGTGCCATCGCAGGGGTTGGGGCCAACGTCCTGACTTTC. The chain combines TRBV10-3 with TRBJ2-6, with a weak D call TRBD1 (6 bases). The length of the CDR3 is 13 residues. V lost 8 bases to trimming and J lost 3 bases, with 8 bases between them. CDR1 is ENHRY and CDR2 is SYGVKD in the germline V gene.

This chain links TRBV9 with TRBJ1-2; D not resolved. The CDR3 runs 13 residues. The V end lost 0 bases, the J end lost 8 bases, and 11 bases lay between the germline ends. The V gene's germline CDR1 is SGDLS and CDR2 YYNGEE. CDR3 region: CASSVGPLSGYTF. Written as DNA, the CDR3 is TGTGCCAGCAGCGTAGGTCCGTTATCCGGCTACACCTTC. Based on the CDR3 plus reference TRBV9 and TRBJ1-2, the full variable domain is DSGVTQTPKHLITATGQRVTLRCSPRSGDLSVYWYQQSLDQGLQFLIQYYNGEERAKGNILERFSAQQFPDLHSELNLSSLELGDSALYFCASSVGPLSGYTFGSGTRLTVV.

In this sample, this clone turned up once. The J gene is TRBJ2-7, the V gene TRBV12-3 or TRBV12-4, with 8 bases aligning to TRBD2. V trimming: 7 bases; J trimming: 4 bases; junction bases outside the gene matches: 6. The CDR3 contains 13 residues. CDR3 sequence: CASTRGGMYEQYF. CDR3 coding DNA: TGTGCCAGCACCCGGGGGGGGATGTACGAGCAGTACTTC.

This clone has only one observation. The rearrangement uses TRBV5-4 and TRBJ1-5, with 8 nucleotides matching TRBD1. There are 14 residues in the CDR3. V was clipped by 2 bases and J by 4 bases; unmatched bases: 2. The V gene's germline CDR1 is SGHNT and CDR2 YYREEE (reference sequence). For the CDR3, the DNA is TGTGCCAGCAGCTTCGGACAGGGAAATCAGCCCCAGCATTTT. It is translated as CASSFGQGNQPQHF.

CDR3 sequence reads: CASRTGTGSYNEQFF. CDR3 nucleotides: TGTGCCAGCAGGACCGGGACAGGGTCGTACAATGAGCAGTTCTTC. V and J are TRBV6-5 and TRBJ2-1; 9 bases align to TRBD1. Germline values: CDR1 MNHEY, CDR2 SVGAGI. The CDR3 runs 15 residues. With V trimmed by 6 bases and J by 4 bases, 7 bases remained unmatched.

The chain couples TRBV4-2 to TRBJ2-5; 11 nucleotides match TRBD2. Germline lookup yields CDR1 LGHNA and CDR2 YNFKEQ. With V trimmed by 0 bases and J by 1 base, 4 bases remained unmatched. The length of the CDR3 is 17 residues. The CDR3 nucleotides are TGTGCCAGCAGCCAAGAATCGCTAGCGGGGGGCCAAGAGACCCAGTACTTC. As protein: CASSQESLAGGQETQYF.

The chain recombines TRBV4-3 with TRBJ2-1; perhaps TRBD2 as D (5 bases). Per germline, CDR1 LGHNA and CDR2 YSLEER. The CDR3 is made up of 17 amino acids. Between the trimmed V and J ends, which lost 1 base and 0 bases, there was a span of 13 bases. The CDR3: CASSQAFQRSSYNEQFF. CDR3 nucleotide sequence: TGCGCCAGCAGCCAAGCATTCCAGCGGAGCTCCTACAATGAGCAGTTCTTC.

The V call is TRBV29-1, the J call TRBJ2-2, with D unclear. There are 15 residues in the CDR3. Germline CDR1 reads SQVTM; CDR2 reads ANQGSEA. The V and J ends lost 4 bases and 2 bases respectively, with 14 bases between them. The CDR3 DNA is TGCAGCGTTGCTTGGCCCCATCCTAACACCGGGGAGCTGTTTTTT. This gives the protein CSVAWPHPNTGELFF.

This clone was observed a single time. This specimen includes other DNA sequences encoding the same CDR3. The J gene is TRBJ1-1, the V gene TRBV7-2, with D possibly TRBD1 on 5 matching bases. The CDR3 is 14 amino acids. From germline, CDR1 is SGHTA and CDR2 FQGNSA. V was clipped by 1 base and J by 5 bases, with 11 bases between them. In nucleotides, the CDR3 is TGTGCCAGCAGCTTAGGGGGCGCAAGTACTGAAGCTTTCTTT. Amino acids: CASSLGGASTEAFF.

This sequence joins TRBV27 and TRBJ2-7, with unresolved D. Germline loops: CDR1 MNHEY, CDR2 SMNVEV (reference sequence). The CDR3 totals 15 residues. V was clipped by 2 bases and J by 3 bases, with 14 bases between them. As DNA, the CDR3 is TGTGCCAGCAGTTTAGGAGACCGTCAGTTCTACGAGCAGTACTTC. Translation gives CASSLGDRQFYEQYF.

The chain combines TRBV11-1 with TRBJ2-2, with 9 bases lining up with TRBD1. Germline V lookup: CDR1 SGHAT, CDR2 FQDESV (reference sequence). The CDR3 is 16 residues long. V trimming: 4 bases; J trimming: 4 bases; junction bases outside the gene matches: 7. The CDR3 protein is CASSSDRGTITGELFF. Written as DNA, the CDR3 is TGTGCCAGCAGCTCGGACAGGGGTACCATCACCGGGGAGCTGTTTTTT.